This T cell receptor beta chain was recorded in a study of blood T cell repertoires in COVID-19. Study at large: The United States, Italy and Spain were the sources of the acute and convalescent COVID-19 samples.

The protocol was immunoSEQ multiplex PCR, while the TCRdb copy is restricted to in-frame clones and leaves out a portion. The sample yields about 150,000 clones, roughly 82% seen once. The length of the CDR3 is 12 residues. V was shortened by 4 bases and J by 7 bases, with 11 bases between the two germline ends. CDR1 is SGHAT, CDR2 FQNNGV, per germline. Specimen: peripheral blood. The source of this sequence is a woman between 45 and 60 years old with acute or convalescent COVID-19. V is TRBV11-2 and J is TRBJ2-7, with a weak D call TRBD1 (6 bases). CDR3 residues: CASSYQGWEQYF. CDR3 coding DNA: TGTGCCAGCAGCTACCAGGGGTGGGAGCAGTACTTC. The whole variable domain, filled in from reference TRBV11-2 and TRBJ2-7, reads EAGVAQSPRYKIIEKRQSVAFWCNPISGHATLYWYQQILGQGPKLLIQFQNNGVVDDSQLPKDRFSAERLKGVDSTLKIQPAKLEDSAVYLCASSYQGWEQYFGPGTRLTVT.